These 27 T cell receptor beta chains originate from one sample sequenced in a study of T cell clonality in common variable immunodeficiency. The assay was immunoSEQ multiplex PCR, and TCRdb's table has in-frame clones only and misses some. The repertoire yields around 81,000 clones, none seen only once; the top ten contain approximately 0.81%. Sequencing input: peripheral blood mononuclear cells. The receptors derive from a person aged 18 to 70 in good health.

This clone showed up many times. CDR3 DNA, as far as it was read: TGTGCCAGCAGCTTGGTCAGGGGAACCCACGAG. This encodes CASSLVRGTHE. The full CDR3 sequence reads CASSLVRGTHEQYF. The rearrangement joins TRBV7-2 to TRBJ2-7; tentatively, D is TRBD1 (6 bases). The read terminates 3 residues before the CDR3 end, so the remaining end is supplied by the germline J gene. Trimming removed 3 bases from V and 5 bases from J, with 14 bases in between. The CDR3 runs 14 residues. CDR1 is SGHTA, CDR2 FQGNSA, per germline.

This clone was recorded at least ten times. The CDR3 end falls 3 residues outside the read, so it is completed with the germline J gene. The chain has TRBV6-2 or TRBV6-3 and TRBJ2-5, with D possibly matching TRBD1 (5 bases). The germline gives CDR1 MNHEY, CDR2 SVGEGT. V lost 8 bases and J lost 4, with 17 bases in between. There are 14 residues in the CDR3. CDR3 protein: CASLGQPRRETQYF. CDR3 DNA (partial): TGTGCCAGCCTCGGACAACCCAGGCGAGAGACC.

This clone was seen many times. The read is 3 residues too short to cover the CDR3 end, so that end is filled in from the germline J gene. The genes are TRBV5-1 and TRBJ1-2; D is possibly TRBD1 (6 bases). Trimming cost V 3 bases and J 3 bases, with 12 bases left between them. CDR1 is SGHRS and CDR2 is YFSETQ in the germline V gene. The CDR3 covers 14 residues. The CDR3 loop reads CASSSTGSYYGYTF. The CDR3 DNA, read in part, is TGCGCCAGCAGCTCGACAGGAAGCTACTATGGC.

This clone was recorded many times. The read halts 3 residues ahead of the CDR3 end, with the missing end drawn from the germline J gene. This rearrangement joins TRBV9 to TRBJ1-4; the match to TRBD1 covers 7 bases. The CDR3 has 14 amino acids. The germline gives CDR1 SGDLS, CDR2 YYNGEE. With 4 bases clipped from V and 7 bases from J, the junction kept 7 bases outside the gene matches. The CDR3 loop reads CASSPTGVGEKLFF. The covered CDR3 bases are TGTGCCAGCAGCCCTACAGGGGTCGGTGAAAAA.

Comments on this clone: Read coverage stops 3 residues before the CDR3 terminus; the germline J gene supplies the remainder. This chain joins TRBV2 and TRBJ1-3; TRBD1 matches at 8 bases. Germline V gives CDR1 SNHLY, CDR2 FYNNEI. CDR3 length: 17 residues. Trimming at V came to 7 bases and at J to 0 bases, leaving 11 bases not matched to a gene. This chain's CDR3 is CASNVGGTGLSGNTIYF. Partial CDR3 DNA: TGTGCCAGCAACGTTGGAGGGACAGGCCTCTCTGGAAACACC.

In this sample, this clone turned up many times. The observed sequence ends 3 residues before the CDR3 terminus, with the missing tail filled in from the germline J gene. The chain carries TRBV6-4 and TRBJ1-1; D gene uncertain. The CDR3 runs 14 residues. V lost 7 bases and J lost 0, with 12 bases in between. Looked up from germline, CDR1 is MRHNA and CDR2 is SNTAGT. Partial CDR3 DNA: TGTGCCAGCAAAAGGGTTTTCATGAACACTGAA. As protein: CASKRVFMNTE. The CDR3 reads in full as CASKRVFMNTEAFF.

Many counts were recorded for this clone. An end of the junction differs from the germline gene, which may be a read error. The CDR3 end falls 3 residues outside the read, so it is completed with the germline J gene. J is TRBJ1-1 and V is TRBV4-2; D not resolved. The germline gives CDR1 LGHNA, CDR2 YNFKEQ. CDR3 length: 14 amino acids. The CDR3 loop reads CASSRRQLNTEAFF. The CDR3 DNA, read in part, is TGCGCCAGCAGCCGCCGTCAGTTGAACACTGAA.

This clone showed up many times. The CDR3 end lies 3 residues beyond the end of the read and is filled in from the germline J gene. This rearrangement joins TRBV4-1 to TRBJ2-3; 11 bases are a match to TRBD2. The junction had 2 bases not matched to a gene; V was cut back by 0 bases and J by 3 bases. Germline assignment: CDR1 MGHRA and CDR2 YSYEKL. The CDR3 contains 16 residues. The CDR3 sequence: CASSQDSSGRTDTQYF. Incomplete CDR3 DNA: TGCGCCAGCAGCCAAGATTCTAGCGGGAGGACAGATACG.

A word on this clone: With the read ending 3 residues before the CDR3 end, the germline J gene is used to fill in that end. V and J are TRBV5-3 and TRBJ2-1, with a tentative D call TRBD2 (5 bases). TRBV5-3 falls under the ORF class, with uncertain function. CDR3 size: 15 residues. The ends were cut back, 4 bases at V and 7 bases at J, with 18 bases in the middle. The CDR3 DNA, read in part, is TGTGCCAGAAGCCCGGACTCGCCTTCTCCAAATGAG. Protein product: CARSPDSPSPNE. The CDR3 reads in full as CARSPDSPSPNEQFF.

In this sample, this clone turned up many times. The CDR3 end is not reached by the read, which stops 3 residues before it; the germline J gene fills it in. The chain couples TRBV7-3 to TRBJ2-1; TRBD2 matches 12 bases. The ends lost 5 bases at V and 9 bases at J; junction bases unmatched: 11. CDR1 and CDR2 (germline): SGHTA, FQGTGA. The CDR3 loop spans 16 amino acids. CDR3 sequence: CASSPPAASGRGEQFF. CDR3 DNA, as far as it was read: TGTGCCAGCAGCCCCCCCGCGGCTAGCGGGAGGGGTGAG.

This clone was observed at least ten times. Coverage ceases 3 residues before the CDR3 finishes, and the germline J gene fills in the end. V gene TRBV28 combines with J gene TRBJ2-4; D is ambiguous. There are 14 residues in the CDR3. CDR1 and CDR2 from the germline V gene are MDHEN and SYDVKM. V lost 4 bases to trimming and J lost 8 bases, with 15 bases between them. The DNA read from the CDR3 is TGTGCCAGCAGTTCTCCGGGTGGATACGACATT. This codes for CASSSPGGYDI. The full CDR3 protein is CASSSPGGYDIQYF.

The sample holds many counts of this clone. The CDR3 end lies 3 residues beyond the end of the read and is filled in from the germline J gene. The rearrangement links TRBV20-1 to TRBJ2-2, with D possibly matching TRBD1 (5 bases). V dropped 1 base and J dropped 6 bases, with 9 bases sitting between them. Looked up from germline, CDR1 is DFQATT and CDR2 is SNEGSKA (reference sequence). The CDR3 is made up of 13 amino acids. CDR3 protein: CSARVQGSGELFF. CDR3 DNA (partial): TGCAGTGCTAGAGTTCAGGGCTCCGGGGAG.

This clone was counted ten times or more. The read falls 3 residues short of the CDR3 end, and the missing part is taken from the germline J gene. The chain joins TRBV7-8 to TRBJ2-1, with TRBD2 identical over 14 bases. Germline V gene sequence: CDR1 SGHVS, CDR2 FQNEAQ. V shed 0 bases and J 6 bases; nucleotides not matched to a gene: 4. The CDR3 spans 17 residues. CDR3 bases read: TGTGCCAGCAGCTTAGCCCGACTAGCGGGAGGGGGCAATGAG. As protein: CASSLARLAGGGNE. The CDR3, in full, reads CASSLARLAGGGNEQFF.

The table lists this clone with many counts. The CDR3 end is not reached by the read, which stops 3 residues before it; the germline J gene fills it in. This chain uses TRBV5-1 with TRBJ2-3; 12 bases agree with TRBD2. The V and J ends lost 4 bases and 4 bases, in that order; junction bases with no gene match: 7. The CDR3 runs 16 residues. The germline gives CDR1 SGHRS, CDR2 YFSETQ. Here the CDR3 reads CASSPGLAGPSDTQYF. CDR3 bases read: TGCGCCAGCAGCCCAGGACTAGCGGGACCCTCAGATACG.

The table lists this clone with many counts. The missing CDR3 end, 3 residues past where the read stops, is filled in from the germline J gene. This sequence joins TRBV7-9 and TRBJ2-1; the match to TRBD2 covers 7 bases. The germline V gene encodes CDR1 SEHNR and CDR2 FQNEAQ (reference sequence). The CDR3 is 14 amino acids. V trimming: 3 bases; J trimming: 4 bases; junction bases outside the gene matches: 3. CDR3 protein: CASSFGREYNEQFF. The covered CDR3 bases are TGTGCCAGCAGCTTTGGGCGGGAGTACAATGAG.

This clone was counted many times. CDR3 amino acids: CASSPTGVWYEQYF. Incomplete CDR3 DNA: TGTGCCAGCTCACCCACAGGGGTGTGGTACGAG. The V call is TRBV18, the J call TRBJ2-7; the match to TRBD1 covers 7 bases. Read coverage stops 3 residues before the CDR3 terminus; the germline J gene supplies the remainder. CDR1 and CDR2 (germline): KGHSH, LQKENI. The CDR3 is made up of 14 amino acids. V lost 3 bases to trimming and J lost 4 bases; unmatched junction nucleotides: 6.

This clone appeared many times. CDR3 DNA (partial): TGCGCCAGCAGTCGGGCGGGGGTCTCCAATGAG. This encodes CASSRAGVSNE. The full CDR3 is CASSRAGVSNEQFF. The chain joins TRBV10-1 to TRBJ2-1; TRBD2 agrees at 7 bases. Read coverage stops 3 residues before the CDR3 terminus; the germline J gene supplies the remainder. This CDR3 is 14 amino acids long. Germline V gives CDR1 WNHNN, CDR2 SYGVQD (reference sequence). After removal of 5 bases from V and 6 bases from J, the junction contained 7 bases not matched to a gene.

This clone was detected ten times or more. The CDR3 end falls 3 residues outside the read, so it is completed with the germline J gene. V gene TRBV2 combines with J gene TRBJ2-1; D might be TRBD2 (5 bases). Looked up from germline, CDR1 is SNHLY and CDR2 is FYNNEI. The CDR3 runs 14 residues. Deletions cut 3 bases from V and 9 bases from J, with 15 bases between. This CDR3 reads CASSDELGRVEQFF. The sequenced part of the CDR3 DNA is TGTGCCAGCAGTGATGAACTAGGGCGGGTTGAG.

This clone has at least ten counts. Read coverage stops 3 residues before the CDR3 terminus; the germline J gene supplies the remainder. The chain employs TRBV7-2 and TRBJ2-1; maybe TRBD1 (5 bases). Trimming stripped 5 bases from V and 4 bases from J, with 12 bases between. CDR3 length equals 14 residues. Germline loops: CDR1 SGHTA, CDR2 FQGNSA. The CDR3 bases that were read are TGTGCCAGCAGCCCCCGACGACAGTACAATGAG. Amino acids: CASSPRRQYNE. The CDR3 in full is CASSPRRQYNEQFF.

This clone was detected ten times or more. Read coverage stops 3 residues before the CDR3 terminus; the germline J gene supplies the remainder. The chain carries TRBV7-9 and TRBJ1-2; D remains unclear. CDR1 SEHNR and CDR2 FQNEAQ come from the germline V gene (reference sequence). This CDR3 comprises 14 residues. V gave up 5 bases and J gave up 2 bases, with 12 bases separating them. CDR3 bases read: TGTGCCAGCAGCCCCCCGGGGAGCAACTATGGC. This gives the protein CASSPPGSNYG. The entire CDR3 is CASSPPGSNYGYTF.

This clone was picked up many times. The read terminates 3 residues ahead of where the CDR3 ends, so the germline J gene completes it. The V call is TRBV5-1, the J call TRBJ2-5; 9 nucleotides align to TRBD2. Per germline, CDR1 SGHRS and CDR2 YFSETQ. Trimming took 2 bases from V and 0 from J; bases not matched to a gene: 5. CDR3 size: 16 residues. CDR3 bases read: TGCGCCAGCAGCTTCTTGACTAGCGGTAACCAAGAGACC. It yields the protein CASSFLTSGNQET. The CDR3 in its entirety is CASSFLTSGNQETQYF.

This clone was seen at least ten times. CDR3 DNA, as far as it was read: TGTGCCAGCAGCTTAGCACAGGGACCAGATACG. It codes for CASSLAQGPDT. The entire CDR3 protein is CASSLAQGPDTQYF. This chain connects TRBV7-2 to TRBJ2-3; TRBD1 might be the D (6 bases). The read terminates 3 residues ahead of where the CDR3 ends, so the germline J gene completes it. The V gene's germline CDR1 is SGHTA and CDR2 FQGNSA. The CDR3 contains 14 residues. Trimming shortened V by 0 bases and J by 4 bases, and 8 bases separated the two germline ends.

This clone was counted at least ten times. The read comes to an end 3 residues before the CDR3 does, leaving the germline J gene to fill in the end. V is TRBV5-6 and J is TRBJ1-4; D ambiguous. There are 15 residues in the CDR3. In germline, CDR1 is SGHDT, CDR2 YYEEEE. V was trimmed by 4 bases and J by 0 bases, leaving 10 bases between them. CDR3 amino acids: CASSPSGATNEKLFF. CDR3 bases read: TGTGCCAGCAGCCCTTCAGGTGCAACTAATGAAAAA.

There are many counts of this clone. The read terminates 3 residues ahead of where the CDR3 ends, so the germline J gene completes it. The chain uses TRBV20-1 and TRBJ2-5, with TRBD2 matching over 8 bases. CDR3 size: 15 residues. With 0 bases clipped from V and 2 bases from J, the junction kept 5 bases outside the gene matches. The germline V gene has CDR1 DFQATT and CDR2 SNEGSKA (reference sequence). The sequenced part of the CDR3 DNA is TGCAGTGCTAGAGAGGGCGGGAGGCCTCAAGAGACC. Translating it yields CSAREGGRPQET. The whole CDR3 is CSAREGGRPQETQYF.

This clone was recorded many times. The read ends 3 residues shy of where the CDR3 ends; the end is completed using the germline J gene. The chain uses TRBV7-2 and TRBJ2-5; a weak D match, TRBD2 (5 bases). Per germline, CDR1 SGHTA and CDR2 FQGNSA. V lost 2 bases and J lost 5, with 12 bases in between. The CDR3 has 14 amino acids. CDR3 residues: CASSLMTRGETQYF. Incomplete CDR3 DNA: TGTGCCAGCAGCTTAATGACACGAGGGGAGACC.

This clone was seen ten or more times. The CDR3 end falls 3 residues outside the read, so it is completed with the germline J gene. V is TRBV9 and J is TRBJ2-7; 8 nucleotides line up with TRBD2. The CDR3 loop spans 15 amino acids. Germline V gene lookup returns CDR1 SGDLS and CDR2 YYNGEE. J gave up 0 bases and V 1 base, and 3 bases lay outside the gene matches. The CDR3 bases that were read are TGTGCCAGCAGCGTAAGCGGGAGCCTCTCCTACGAG. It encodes CASSVSGSLSYE. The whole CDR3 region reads CASSVSGSLSYEQYF.

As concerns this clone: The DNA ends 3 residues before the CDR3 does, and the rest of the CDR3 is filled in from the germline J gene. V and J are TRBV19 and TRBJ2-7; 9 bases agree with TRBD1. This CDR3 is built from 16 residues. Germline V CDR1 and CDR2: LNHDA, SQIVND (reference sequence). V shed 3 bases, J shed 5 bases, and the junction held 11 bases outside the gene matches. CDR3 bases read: TGTGCCAGTAGTATCGGTTTCGGGGGGACAGGGAACGAG. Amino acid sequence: CASSIGFGGTGNE. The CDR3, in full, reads CASSIGFGGTGNEQYF.